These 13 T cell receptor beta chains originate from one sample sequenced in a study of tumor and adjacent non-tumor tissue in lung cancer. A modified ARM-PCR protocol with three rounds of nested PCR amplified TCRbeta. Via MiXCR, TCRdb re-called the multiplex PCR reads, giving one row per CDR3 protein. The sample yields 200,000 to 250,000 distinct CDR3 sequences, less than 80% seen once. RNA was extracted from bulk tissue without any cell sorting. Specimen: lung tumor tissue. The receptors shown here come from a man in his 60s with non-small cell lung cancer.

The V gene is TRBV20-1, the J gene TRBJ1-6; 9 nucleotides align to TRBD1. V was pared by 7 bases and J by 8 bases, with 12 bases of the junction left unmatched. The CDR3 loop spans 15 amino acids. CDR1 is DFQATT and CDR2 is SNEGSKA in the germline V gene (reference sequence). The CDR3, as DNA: TGCAGTGTTAGGTCCGGGACAGGGATATATTCACCCCTCCACTTT. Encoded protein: CSVRSGTGIYSPLHF.

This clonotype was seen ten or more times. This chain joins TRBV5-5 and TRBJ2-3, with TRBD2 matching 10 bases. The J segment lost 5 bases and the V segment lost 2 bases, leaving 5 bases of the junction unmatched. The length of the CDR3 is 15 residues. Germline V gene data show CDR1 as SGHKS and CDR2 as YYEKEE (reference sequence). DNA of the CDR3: TGTGCCAGCAGCTTAGCGGGGGGGAACGTAGATACGCAGTATTTT. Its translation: CASSLAGGNVDTQYF.

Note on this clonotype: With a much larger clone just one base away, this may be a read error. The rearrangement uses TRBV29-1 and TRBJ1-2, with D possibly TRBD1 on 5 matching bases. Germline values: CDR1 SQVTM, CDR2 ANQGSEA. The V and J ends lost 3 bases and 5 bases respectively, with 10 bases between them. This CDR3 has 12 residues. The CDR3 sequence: CSVDKGKYGYTF. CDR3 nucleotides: TGCAGCGTTGATAAGGGGAAATATGGCTACACCTTC.

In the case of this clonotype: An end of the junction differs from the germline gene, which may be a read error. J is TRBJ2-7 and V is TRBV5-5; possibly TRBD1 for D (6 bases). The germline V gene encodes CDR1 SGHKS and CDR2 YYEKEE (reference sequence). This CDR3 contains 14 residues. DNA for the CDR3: TGTGCCAGCAGCTCCGACAGGTTTGCCTACGAGCAGAACTTC. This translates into CASSSDRFAYEQNF.

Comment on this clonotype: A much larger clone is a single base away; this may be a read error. The CDR3 DNA is TGCAATGCTAGCATACCCTACGAGCAGTACTTC. Protein product: CNASIPYEQYF. The rearrangement joins TRBV20-1 to TRBJ2-7, with a tentative D call TRBD2 (5 bases). This CDR3 spans 11 amino acids. In germline, CDR1 is DFQATT, CDR2 SNEGSKA (reference sequence).

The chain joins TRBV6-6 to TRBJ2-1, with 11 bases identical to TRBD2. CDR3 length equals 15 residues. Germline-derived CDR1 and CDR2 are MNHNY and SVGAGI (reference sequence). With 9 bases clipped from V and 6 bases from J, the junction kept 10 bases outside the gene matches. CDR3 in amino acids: CASSQLAGVRNEQFF. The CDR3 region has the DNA TGTGCCAGTAGTCAACTAGCGGGAGTACGCAATGAGCAGTTCTTC.

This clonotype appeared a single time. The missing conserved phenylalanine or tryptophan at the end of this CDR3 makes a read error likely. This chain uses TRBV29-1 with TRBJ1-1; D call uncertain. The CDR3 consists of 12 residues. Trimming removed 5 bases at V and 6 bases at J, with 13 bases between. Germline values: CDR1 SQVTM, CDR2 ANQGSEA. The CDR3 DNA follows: TGCAGCGTTAAAGGTGGATCCTCTGAAGCTTTCTTA. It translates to CSVKGGSSEAFL.

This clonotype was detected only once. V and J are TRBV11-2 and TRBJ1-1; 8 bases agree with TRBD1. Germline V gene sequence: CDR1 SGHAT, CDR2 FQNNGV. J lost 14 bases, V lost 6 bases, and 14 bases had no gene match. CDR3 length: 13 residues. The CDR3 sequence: CASSTQGATETFF. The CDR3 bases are TGTGCCAGCAGTACCCAGGGGGCCACTGAAACCTTCTTT.

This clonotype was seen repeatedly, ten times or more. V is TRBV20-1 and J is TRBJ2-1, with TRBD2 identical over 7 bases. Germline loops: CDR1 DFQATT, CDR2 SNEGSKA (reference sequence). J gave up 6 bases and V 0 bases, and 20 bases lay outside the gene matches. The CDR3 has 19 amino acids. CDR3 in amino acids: CSARDPQSFGAGVSNEQFF. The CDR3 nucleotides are TGCAGTGCTAGAGATCCCCAAAGCTTCGGGGCGGGAGTTAGCAATGAGCAGTTCTTC.

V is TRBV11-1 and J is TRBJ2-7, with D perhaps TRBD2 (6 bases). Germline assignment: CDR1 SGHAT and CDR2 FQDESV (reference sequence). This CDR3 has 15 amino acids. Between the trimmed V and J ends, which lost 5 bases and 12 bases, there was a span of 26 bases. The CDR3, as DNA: TGTGCCAGCAGCAGGACTTGCGGGACGGCAGACAAGCGGTACTTC. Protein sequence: CASSRTCGTADKRYF.

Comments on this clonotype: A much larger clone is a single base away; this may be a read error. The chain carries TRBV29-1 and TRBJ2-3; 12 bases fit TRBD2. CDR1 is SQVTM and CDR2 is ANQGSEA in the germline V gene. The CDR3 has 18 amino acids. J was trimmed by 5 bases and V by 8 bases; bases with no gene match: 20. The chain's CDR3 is CSLAWASGRASQGDTQYF. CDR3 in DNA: TGCAGCCTTGCCTGGGCTAGCGGGAGGGCCAGTCAGGGAGATACGCAGTATTTT.

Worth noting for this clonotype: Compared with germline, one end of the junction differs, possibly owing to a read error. The CDR3 protein is CTSSLRRDRGLLNTEAFF. In nucleotides, the CDR3 is TGTACCAGCAGCCTACGCCGGGACAGAGGACTACTGAACACTGAAGCTTTCTTT. This chain links TRBV4-2 with TRBJ1-1; TRBD1 aligns across 7 bases. The germline V gene has CDR1 LGHNA and CDR2 YNFKEQ. The CDR3 loop spans 18 amino acids.

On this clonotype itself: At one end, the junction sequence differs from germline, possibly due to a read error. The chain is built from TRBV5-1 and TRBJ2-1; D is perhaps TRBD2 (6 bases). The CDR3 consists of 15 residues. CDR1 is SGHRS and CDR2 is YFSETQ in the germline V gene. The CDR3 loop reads CASNLARGVGDEQFF. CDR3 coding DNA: TGCGCCAGCAACTTGGCGCGCGGGGTCGGGGATGAGCAGTTCTTC.